This T cell receptor beta chain came from a study of blood T cell repertoires in COVID-19. Background on the study: The samples span acute and convalescent COVID-19 from the United States, Italy and Spain. PBMCs, B-cell-depleted T cells, or T cells provided the cDNA or gDNA that made up the material.

There are 13 residues in the CDR3. Germline lookup yields CDR1 GTSNPN and CDR2 SVGIG (reference sequence). Deletions cut 5 bases from V and 5 bases from J, with 16 bases between. The Seattle site enrolled patients during active infection and followed them longitudinally. Study processing details: Reference gene primers were amplified, and this amplification served to estimate nucleated cell counts. Clones were read by immunoSEQ multiplex PCR, and TCRdb kept only the in-frame ones, dropping some. V and J calls and clone size are given by that table; D and trimming were obtained from the DNA. This table holds some 64,000 clones, 78% found once.

The sequenced material came from peripheral blood. The TCR originated in a man between 60 and 75 years old with COVID-19, enrolled during active disease. J is TRBJ2-7 and V is TRBV30; D may be TRBD1 (5 bases). As DNA, the CDR3 is TGTGCCTGGGATCACAGGTCTAACCACGAGCAGTACTTC. This encodes CAWDHRSNHEQYF. The full variable domain, with the rest looked up from reference TRBV30 and TRBJ2-7, is SQTIHQWPATLVQPVGSPLSLECTVEGTSNPNLYWYRQAAGRGLQLLFYSVGIGQISSEVPQNLSASRPQDRQFILSSKKLLLSDSGFYLCAWDHRSNHEQYFGPGTRLTVT.